This T cell receptor (beta chain) originates from a study of blood T cell repertoires in COVID-19. In the original workflow: Amplification of reference gene primers provided the estimated nucleated cell counts. Assay: immunoSEQ multiplex PCR; the TCRdb copy retains only in-frame clones and omits some. V and J calls and clone size are given by that table; D and trimming were obtained from the DNA. The sample lists roughly 80,000 clones, under 85% occurring once. A few counts support this clone. V lost 1 base and J lost 3; bases outside the gene matches: 2. The CDR3 contains 15 residues. Germline V gene data show CDR1 as LGHNA and CDR2 as YNFKEQ.

The sample taken for sequencing was peripheral blood. This TCR came from a human donor in a cohort sampled during active COVID-19. The chain is built from TRBV4-2 and TRBJ2-2, with TRBD2 identical over 7 bases. In DNA, the CDR3 is TGTGCCAGCAGCCAAGGAAGCGGGGACACCGGGGAGCTGTTTTTT. This codes for CASSQGSGDTGELFF.